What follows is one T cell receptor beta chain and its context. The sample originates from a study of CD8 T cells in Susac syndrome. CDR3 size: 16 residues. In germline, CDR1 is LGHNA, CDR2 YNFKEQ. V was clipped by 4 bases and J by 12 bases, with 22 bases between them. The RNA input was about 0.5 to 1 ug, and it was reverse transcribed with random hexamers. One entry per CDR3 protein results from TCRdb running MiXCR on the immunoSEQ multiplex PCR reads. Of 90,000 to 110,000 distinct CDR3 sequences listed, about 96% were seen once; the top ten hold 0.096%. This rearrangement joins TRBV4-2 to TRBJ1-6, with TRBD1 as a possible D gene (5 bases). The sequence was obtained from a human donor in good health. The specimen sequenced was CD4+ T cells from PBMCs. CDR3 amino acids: CASSPGHVPSFGPLHF. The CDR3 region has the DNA TGTGCCAGCAGCCCTGGACACGTTCCCTCCTTTGGACCCCTCCACTTT.